The subject of this entry is one TCR beta chain. The target antigen is unknown. V was trimmed by 1 base and J by 0 bases, leaving 10 bases between them. CDR3 length equals 16 residues. Germline V gene lookup returns CDR1 LGHNA and CDR2 YNFKEQ. A universal primer site was incorporated via template switching, and the cDNA contained unique molecular identifiers. MiXCR, applied by TCRdb to the 5' RACE reads, yields one record per CDR3 protein. The table lists around 1.7 million distinct CDR3 sequences, under 35% of them singletons. The entry originates in a study of identical twins. Regarding the study as a whole: Models predicted too little out-of-frame TCR alpha sharing in monozygotic twins.

The receptor was isolated from a newborn girl in good health. Material for sequencing was cord blood. The chain employs TRBV4-2 and TRBJ1-5; D remains ambiguous. The CDR3 region has the DNA TGTGCCAGCAGCCAAGTTCAGGCTAATAGCAATCAGCCCCAGCATTTT. It translates to CASSQVQANSNQPQHF.